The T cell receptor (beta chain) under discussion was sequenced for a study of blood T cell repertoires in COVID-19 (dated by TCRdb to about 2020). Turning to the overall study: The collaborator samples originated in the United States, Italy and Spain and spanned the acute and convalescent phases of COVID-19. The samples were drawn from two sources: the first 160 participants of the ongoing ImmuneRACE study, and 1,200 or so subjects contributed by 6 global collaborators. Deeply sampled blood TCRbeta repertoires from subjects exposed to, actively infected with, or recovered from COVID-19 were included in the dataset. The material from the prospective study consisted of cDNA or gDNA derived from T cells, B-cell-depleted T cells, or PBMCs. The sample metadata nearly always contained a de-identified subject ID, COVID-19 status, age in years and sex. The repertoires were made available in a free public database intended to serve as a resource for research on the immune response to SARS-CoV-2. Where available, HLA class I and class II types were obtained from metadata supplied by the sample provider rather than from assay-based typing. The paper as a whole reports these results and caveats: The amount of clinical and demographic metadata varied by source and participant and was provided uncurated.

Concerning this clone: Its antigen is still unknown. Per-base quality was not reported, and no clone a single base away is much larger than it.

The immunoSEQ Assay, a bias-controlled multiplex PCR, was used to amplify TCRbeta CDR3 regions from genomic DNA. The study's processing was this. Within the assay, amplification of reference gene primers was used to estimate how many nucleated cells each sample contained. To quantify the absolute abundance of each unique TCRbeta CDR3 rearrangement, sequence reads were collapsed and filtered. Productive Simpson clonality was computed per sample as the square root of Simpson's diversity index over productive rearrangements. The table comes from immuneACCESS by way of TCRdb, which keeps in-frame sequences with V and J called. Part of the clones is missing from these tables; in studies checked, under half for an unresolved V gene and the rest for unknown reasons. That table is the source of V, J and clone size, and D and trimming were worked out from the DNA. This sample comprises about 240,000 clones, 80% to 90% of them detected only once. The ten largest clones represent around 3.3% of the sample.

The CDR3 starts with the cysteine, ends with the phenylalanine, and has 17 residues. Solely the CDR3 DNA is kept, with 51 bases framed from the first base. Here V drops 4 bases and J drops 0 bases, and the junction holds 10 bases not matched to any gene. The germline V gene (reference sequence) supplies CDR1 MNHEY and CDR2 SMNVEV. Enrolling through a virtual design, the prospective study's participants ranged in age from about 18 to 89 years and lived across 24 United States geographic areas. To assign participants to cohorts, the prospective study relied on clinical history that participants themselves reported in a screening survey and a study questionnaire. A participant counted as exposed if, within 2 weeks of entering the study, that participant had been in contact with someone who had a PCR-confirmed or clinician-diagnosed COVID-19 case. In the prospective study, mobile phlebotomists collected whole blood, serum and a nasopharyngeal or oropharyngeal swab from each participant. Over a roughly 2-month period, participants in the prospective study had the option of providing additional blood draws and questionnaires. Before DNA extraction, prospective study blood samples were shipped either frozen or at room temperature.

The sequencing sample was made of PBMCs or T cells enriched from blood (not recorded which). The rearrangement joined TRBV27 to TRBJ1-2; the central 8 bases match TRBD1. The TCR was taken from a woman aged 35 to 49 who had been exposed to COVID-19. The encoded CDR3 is CASSSWTGIGSNYGYTF. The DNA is TGTGCCAGCAGTTCGTGGACAGGGATCGGGTCTAACTATGGCTACACCTTC.